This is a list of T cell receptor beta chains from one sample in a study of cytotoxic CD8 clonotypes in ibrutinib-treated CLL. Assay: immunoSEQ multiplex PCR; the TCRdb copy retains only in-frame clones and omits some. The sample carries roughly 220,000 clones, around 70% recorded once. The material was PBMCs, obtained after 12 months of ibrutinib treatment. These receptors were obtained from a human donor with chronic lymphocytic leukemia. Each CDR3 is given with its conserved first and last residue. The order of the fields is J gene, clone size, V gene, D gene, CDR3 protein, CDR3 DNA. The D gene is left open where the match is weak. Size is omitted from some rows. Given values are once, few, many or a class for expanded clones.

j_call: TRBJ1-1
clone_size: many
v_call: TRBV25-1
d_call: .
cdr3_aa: CASSPRGLAEAFF
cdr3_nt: TGTGCCAGCAGCCCTCGGGGATTGGCTGAAGCTTTCTTT

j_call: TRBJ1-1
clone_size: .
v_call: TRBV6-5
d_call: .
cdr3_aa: CASSPFGGSTEAFF
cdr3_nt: TGTGCCAGCAGCCCCTTCGGGGGGTCCACTGAAGCTTTCTTT

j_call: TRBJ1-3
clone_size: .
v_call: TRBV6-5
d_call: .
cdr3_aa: CASSYGGQRRNTIYF
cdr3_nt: TGTGCCAGCAGTTATGGAGGGCAGCGGAGAAACACCATATATTTT

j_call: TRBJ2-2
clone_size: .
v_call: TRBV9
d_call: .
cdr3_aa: CASSALPETYTNTGELFF
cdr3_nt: TGTGCCAGCAGCGCCCTTCCGGAAACTTACACGAACACCGGGGAGCTGTTTTTT

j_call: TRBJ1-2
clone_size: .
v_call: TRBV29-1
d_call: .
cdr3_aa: CSVGWQGKGYTF
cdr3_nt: TGCAGCGTTGGGTGGCAGGGGAAGGGCTACACCTTC

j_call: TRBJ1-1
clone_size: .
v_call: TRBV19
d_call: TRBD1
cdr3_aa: CASTRQGISEAFF
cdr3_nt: TGTGCCAGTACCAGACAGGGAATCTCTGAAGCTTTCTTT

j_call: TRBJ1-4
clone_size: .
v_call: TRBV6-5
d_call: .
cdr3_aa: CASSLGIDRQLFF
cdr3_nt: TGTGCCAGCAGCCTAGGGATCGACAGGCAACTGTTTTTT

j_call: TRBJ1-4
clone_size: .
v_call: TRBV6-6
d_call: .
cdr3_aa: CASSSTGRYEKLFF
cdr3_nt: TGTGCCAGCAGCAGCACAGGGCGGTATGAAAAACTGTTTTTT

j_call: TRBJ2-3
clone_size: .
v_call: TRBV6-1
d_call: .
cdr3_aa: CASSENPLADTQYF
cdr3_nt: TGTGCCAGCAGCGAAAACCCATTGGCAGATACGCAGTATTTT

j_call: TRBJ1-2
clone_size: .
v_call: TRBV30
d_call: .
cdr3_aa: CAWSVGGRNTF
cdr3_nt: TGTGCCTGGAGTGTTGGGGGGCGCAACACCTTC

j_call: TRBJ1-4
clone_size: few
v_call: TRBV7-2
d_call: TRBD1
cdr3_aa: CASSLAGTANEKLFF
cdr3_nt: TGTGCCAGCAGCTTAGCCGGGACAGCTAATGAAAAACTGTTTTTT

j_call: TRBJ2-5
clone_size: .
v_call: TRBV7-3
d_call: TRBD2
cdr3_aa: CASSLTGAGGPEYF
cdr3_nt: TGTGCCAGCAGCTTAACCGGAGCGGGAGGGCCGGAGTACTTC

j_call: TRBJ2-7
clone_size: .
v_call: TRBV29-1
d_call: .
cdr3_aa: CSARTPTYEQYF
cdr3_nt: TGCAGCGCCCGGACACCTACCTACGAGCAGTACTTC

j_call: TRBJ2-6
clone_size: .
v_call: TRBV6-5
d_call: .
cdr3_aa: CASSYLGAGANVLTF
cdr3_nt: TGTGCCAGCAGTTACCTTGGAGCTGGGGCCAACGTCCTGACTTTC

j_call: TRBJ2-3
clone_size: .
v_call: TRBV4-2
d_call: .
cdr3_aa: CASSQDNFSRDTQYF
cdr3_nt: TGTGCCAGCAGCCAAGATAATTTTAGTCGAGATACGCAGTATTTT

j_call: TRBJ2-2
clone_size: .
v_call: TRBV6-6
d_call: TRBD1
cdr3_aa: CASRGTGRNTGELFF
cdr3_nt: TGTGCCAGCAGGGGGACAGGGAGGAACACCGGGGAGCTGTTTTTT

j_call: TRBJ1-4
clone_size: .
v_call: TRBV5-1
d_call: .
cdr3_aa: CASSRGFGTRVFF
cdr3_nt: TGCGCCAGCAGCCGAGGGTTCGGGACTAGGGTGTTTTTT

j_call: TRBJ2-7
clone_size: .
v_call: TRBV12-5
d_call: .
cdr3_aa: CASGLEGRTYEQYF
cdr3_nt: TGTGCTAGTGGTTTGGAAGGCCGAACCTACGAGCAGTACTTC

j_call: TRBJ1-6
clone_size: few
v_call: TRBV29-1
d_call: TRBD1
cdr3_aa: CSVKDRGNSPLHF
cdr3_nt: TGCAGCGTAAAGGACAGGGGGAATTCACCCCTCCACTTT

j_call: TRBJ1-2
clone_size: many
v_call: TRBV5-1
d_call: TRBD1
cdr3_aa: CASSSTGGDYGYTF
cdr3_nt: TGCGCCAGCAGCTCGACAGGGGGCGACTATGGCTACACCTTC

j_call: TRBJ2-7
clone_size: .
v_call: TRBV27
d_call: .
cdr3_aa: CASSLQTTAAGYEQYF
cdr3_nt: TGTGCCAGCAGTTTACAAACGACAGCCGCTGGCTACGAGCAGTACTTC

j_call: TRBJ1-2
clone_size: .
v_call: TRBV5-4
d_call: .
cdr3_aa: CASSGVGGARYGYTF
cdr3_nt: TGTGCCAGCAGCGGAGTTGGGGGCGCGAGGTATGGCTACACCTTC

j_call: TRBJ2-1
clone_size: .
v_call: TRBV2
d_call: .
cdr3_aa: CASSPLAEQFF
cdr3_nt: TGTGCCAGCAGCCCCCTAGCGGAGCAGTTCTTC

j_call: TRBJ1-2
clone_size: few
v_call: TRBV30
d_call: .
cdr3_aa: CAWSSQKKGGYTF
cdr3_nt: TGTGCCTGGAGTAGTCAGAAGAAGGGTGGCTACACCTTC

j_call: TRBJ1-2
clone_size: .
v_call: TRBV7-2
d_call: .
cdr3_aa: CASRQPPLWGYTF
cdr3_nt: TGTGCCAGCAGGCAACCCCCTCTCTGGGGCTACACCTTC

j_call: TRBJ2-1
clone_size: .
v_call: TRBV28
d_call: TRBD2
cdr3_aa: CASSPSGHYNEQFF
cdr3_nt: TGTGCCAGCAGTCCTAGCGGCCATTACAATGAGCAGTTCTTC

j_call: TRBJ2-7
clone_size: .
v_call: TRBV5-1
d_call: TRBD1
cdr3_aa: CASSSRDRGTYEQYF
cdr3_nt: TGCGCCAGCAGCAGCCGGGACAGGGGTACCTACGAGCAGTACTTC

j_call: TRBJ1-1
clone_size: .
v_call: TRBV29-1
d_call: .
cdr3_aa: CSVGKGSTEAFF
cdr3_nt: TGCAGCGTTGGGAAGGGGAGCACTGAAGCTTTCTTT

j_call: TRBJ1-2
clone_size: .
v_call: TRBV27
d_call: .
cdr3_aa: CASSLRDTNYGYTF
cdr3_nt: TGTGCCAGCAGCTTAAGGGACACCAACTATGGCTACACCTTC

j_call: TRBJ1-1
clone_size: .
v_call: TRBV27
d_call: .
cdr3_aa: CASRPSGRGMNTEAFF
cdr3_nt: TGTGCCAGCAGACCTTCAGGGAGGGGGATGAACACTGAAGCTTTCTTT

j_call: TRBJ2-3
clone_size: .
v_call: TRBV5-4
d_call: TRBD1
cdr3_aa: CASSRTGEGGDTQYF
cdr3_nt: TGTGCCAGCAGCAGGACAGGGGAAGGTGGAGATACGCAGTATTTT

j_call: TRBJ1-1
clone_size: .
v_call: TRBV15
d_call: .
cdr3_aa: CATSRDLVYTEAFF
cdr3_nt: TGTGCCACCAGCAGAGATCTGGTGTATACTGAAGCTTTCTTT

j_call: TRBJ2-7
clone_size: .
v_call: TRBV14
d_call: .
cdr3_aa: CASSSSGKRVYEQYF
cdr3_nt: TGTGCCAGCAGCTCATCCGGGAAAAGGGTATACGAGCAGTACTTC

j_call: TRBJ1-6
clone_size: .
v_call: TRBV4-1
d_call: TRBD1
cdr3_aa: CASSRDRGPSPLHF
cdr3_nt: TGCGCCAGCAGCCGGGACAGGGGGCCTTCACCCCTCCACTTT

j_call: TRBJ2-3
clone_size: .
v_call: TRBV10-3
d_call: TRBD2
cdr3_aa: CAISESPSVGLDLDTQYF
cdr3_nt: TGTGCCATCAGTGAGTCGCCTTCAGTGGGACTAGACTTGGATACGCAGTATTTT

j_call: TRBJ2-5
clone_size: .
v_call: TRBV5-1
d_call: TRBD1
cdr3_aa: CASQLSIHGQGVETQYF
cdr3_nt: TGCGCCAGCCAGCTCTCAATCCACGGACAGGGCGTTGAGACCCAGTACTTC

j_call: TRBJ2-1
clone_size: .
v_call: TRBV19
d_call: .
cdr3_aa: CASSPRATQSSSYNEQFF
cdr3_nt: TGTGCCAGTAGTCCCCGGGCTACCCAGTCAAGCTCCTACAATGAGCAGTTCTTC

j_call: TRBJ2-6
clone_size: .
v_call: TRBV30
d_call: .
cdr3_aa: CAWSRRLVSGANVLTF
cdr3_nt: TGTGCCTGGAGTAGGCGGCTTGTCTCTGGGGCCAACGTCCTGACTTTC

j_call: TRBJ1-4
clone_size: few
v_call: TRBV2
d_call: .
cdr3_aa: CASSPQGEKLFF
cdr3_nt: TGTGCCAGCAGCCCTCAGGGGGAAAAACTGTTTTTT

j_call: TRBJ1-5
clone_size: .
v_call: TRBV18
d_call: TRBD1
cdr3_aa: CASSPQLEGASSNQPQHF
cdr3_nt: TGTGCCAGCTCACCACAATTAGAGGGGGCAAGTAGCAATCAGCCCCAGCATTTT

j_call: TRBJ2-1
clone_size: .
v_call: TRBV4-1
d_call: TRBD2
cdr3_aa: CASSQDSGTKTRQFF
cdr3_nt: TGCGCCAGCAGCCAAGATAGTGGGACTAAGACACGGCAGTTCTTC

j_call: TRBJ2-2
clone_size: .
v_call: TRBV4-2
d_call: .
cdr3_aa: CASSPETGELFF
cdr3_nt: TGTGCCAGCAGCCCTGAGACCGGGGAGCTGTTTTTT

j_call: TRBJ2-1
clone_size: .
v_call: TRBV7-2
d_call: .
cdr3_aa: CASSLTAGYLNEQFF
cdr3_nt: TGTGCCAGCAGCTTAACGGCTGGATACCTCAATGAGCAGTTCTTC

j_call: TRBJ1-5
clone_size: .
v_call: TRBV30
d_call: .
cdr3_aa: CAWSVGANQPQHF
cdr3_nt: TGTGCCTGGAGTGTGGGGGCCAATCAGCCCCAGCATTTT

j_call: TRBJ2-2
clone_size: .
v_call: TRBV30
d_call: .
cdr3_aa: CACPRSTAITGELFF
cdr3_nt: TGTGCCTGTCCCCGATCGACAGCTATCACCGGGGAGCTGTTTTTT

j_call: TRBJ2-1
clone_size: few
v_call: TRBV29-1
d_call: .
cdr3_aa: CSVERLGGYNEQFF
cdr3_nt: TGCAGCGTTGAGCGCCTGGGCGGGTACAATGAGCAGTTCTTC

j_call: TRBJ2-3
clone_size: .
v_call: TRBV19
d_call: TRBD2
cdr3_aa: CASRKGTSGGLMDTQYF
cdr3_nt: TGTGCCAGTAGGAAGGGAACTAGCGGGGGGCTGATGGATACGCAGTATTTT

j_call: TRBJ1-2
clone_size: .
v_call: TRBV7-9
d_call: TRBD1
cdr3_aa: CASSLGTGALGGYTF
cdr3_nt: TGTGCCAGCAGCTTAGGGACAGGGGCCCTCGGGGGCTACACCTTC

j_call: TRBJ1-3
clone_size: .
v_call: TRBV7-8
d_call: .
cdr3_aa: CASSLSDRSGNTIYF
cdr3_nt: TGTGCCAGCAGCTTAAGCGACAGGTCTGGAAACACCATATATTTT

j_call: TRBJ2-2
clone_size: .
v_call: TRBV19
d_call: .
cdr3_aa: CASSTTGTNTGELFF
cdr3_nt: TGTGCCAGTAGTACCACCGGGACCAACACCGGGGAGCTGTTTTTT

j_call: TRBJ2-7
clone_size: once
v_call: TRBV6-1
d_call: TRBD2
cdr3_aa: CASSDGAGGTYEQYF
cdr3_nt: TGTGCCAGCAGTGATGGAGCGGGAGGAACCTACGAGCAGTACTTC

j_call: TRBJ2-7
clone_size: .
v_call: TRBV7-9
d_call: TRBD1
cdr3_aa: CASSRLGQGGSYEQYF
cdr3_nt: TGTGCCAGCAGTCGCCTAGGACAGGGGGGCTCCTACGAGCAGTACTTC

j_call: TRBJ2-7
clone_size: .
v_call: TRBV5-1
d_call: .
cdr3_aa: CASSLGLPAYEQYF
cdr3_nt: TGCGCCAGCAGCTTGGGCTTGCCAGCCTACGAGCAGTACTTC

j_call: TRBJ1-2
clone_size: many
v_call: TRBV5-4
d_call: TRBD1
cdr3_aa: CASSLDRGVGYTF
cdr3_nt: TGTGCCAGCAGTCTCGACAGGGGTGTTGGCTACACCTTC

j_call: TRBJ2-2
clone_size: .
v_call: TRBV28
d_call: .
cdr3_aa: CASRVGGSGELFF
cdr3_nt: TGTGCCAGCAGGGTTGGCGGATCTGGGGAGCTGTTTTTT